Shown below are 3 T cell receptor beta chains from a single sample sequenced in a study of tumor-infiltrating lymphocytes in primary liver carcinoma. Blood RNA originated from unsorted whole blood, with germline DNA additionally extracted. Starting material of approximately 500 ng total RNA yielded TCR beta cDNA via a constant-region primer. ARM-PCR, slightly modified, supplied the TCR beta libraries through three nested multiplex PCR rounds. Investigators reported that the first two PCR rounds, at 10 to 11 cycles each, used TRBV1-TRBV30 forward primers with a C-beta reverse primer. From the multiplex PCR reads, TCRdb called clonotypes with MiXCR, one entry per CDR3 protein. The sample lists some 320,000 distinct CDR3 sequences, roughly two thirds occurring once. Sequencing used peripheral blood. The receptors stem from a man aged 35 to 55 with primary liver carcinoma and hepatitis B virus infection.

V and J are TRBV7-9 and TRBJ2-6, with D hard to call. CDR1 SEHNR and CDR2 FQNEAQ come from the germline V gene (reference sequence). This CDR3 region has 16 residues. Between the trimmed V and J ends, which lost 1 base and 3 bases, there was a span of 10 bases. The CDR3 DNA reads TGTGCCAGCAGCTTAGTCACAGATAGTGGGGCCAACGTCCTGACTTTC. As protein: CASSLVTDSGANVLTF.

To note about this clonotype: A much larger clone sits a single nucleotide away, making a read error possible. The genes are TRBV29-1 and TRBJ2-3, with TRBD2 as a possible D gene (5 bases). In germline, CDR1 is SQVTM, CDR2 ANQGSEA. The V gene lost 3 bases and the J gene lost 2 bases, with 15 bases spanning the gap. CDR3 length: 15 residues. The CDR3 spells CSVDAGTSSTDTQYF. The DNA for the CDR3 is TGCAGCGTTGATGCTGGCACTAGTTCCACAGATACGCAGTATTTT.

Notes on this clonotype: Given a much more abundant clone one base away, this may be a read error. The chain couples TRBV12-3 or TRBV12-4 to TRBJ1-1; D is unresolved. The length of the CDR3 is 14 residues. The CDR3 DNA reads TGTGTCAGCAGTTTAGTCACTTCGAACACTGAAGCTTTCTTT. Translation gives CVSSLVTSNTEAFF.